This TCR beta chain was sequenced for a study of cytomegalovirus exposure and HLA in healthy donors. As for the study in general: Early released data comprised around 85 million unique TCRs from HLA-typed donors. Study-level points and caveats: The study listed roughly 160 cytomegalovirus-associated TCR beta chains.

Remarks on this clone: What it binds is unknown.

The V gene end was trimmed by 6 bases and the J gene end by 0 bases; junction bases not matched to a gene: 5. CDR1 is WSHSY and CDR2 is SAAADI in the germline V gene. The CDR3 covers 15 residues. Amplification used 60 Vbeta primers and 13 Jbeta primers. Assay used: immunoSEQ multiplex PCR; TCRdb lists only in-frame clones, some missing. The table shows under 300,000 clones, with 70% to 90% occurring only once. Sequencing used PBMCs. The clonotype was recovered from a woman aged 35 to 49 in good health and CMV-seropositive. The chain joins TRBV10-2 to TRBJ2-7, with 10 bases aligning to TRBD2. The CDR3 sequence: CASRPLAGSSYEQYF. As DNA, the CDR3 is TGCGCCAGCAGACCACTAGCGGGGAGCTCCTACGAGCAGTACTTC.